This passage covers 27 T cell receptor beta chains from one sample sequenced in a study of cytomegalovirus exposure and HLA in healthy donors. The primer mix had 60 Vbeta and 13 Jbeta primers. The table came from immunoSEQ multiplex PCR; TCRdb's copy has only in-frame clones and leaves some out. In the table there are 60,000 to 90,000 clones, approximately 63% of which are singletons. Sample: PBMCs. These receptors originate from a woman in her 50s in good health and CMV-seropositive.

The gene calls are TRBV18 and TRBJ1-2, with D possibly matching TRBD1 (5 bases). V lost 6 bases to trimming and J lost 3 bases, with 11 bases between them. Germline V gives CDR1 KGHSH, CDR2 LQKENI. The CDR3 is 13 amino acids. The CDR3 protein is CASSTGGDYGYTF. The DNA for the CDR3 is TGTGCCAGCTCCACCGGGGGGGACTATGGCTACACCTTC.

The chain has TRBV11-2 and TRBJ2-7; 10 nucleotides align to TRBD2. Germline-derived CDR1 and CDR2 are SGHAT and FQNNGV. The CDR3 is 17 residues long. With V trimmed by 0 bases and J by 2 bases, 7 bases remained unmatched. This CDR3 reads CASSLDGTSVTTYEQYF. CDR3 nucleotides: TGTGCCAGCAGCTTAGACGGGACTAGCGTGACGACCTACGAGCAGTACTTC.

This chain connects TRBV5-6 to TRBJ2-7, with TRBD1 as a possible D gene (6 bases). Trimming took 6 bases from V and 2 from J, leaving 18 bases between them. Germline CDR1 and CDR2: SGHDT and YYEEEE. CDR3 length: 15 residues. Here the CDR3 reads CASTEPGTLPYEQYF. The CDR3 coding sequence is TGTGCCAGCACCGAGCCCGGGACACTGCCCTACGAGCAGTACTTC.

The J gene is TRBJ1-2, the V gene TRBV5-1, with 8 bases matching TRBD1. Germline V gene lookup returns CDR1 SGHRS and CDR2 YFSETQ. With V trimmed by 4 bases and J by 8 bases, 7 bases remained unmatched. The CDR3 sequence is 13 residues long. This CDR3 reads CASSIGQGSGYTF. CDR3 sequence (DNA): TGCGCCAGCAGCATAGGACAGGGTAGCGGCTACACCTTC.

V and J are TRBV4-2 and TRBJ1-2; 9 nucleotides line up with TRBD1. The germline gives CDR1 LGHNA, CDR2 YNFKEQ. Losses at the gene ends were 0 bases for V and 8 bases for J; bases not matched to a gene: 7. The CDR3 extends over 15 amino acids. The chain's CDR3 is CASSQEWGQGGGYTF. DNA for the CDR3: TGTGCCAGCAGCCAAGAATGGGGACAGGGCGGAGGCTACACCTTC.

V usage is TRBV27 and J usage is TRBJ2-1; 8 bases are shared with TRBD2. There are 15 residues in the CDR3. Trimming cost V 4 bases and J 1 base; bases outside gene matches: 3. CDR1 and CDR2 (germline): MNHEY, SMNVEV (reference sequence). CDR3 in DNA: TGTGCCAGCAGTTCCGGCGGGGGGTCCTACAATGAGCAGTTCTTC. This codes for CASSSGGGSYNEQFF.

This clone has a handful of counts. The chain is built from TRBV5-4 and TRBJ1-2; TRBD1 might be the D (5 bases). The CDR3 totals 15 residues. CDR1 is SGHNT and CDR2 is YYREEE in the germline V gene (reference sequence). V lost 0 bases, J lost 1 base, and 10 bases lay in between. The CDR3 here is CASSLGQGVNYGYTF. The CDR3 nucleotides read TGTGCCAGCAGCTTGGGTCAGGGTGTTAACTATGGCTACACCTTC.

V and J are TRBV19 and TRBJ2-7; maybe TRBD2 (6 bases). Germline loops: CDR1 LNHDA, CDR2 SQIVND (reference sequence). V was clipped by 7 bases and J by 3 bases, with 19 bases between them. CDR3 length: 15 residues. CDR3 sequence: CASTPRGGTYYEQYF. CDR3 nucleotides: TGTGCCAGTACCCCCCGTGGGGGGACTTACTACGAGCAGTACTTC.

This clone has just one count. The V call is TRBV6-5, the J call TRBJ2-5, with unresolved D. Germline V gives CDR1 MNHEY, CDR2 SVGAGI. The CDR3 extends over 15 amino acids. V was pared by 3 bases and J by 5 bases, with 16 bases between. As DNA, the CDR3 is TGTGCCAGCAGTTATAACGGTGCCAGAGGCGAGACCCAGTACTTC. This translates into CASSYNGARGETQYF.

The chain recombines TRBV2 with TRBJ2-7; perhaps TRBD1 as D (6 bases). The germline gives CDR1 SNHLY, CDR2 FYNNEI. V gave up 4 bases and J gave up 7 bases, with 14 bases separating them. The CDR3 is 13 residues long. The DNA for the CDR3 is TGTGCCAGCAGTGGCCCCTGGACAGAGGAGCAGTACTTC. It yields the protein CASSGPWTEEQYF.

The chain carries TRBV5-6 and TRBJ2-2; 10 bases align to TRBD2. There are 16 residues in the CDR3. Germline lookup yields CDR1 SGHDT and CDR2 YYEEEE. Germline trimming cut 1 base from V and 6 bases from J; bases unmatched to any gene: 6. CDR3 in DNA: TGTGCCAGCAGCTTGTCGTTAGCGGGAGGCCCCGGGGAGCTGTTTTTT. Its translation: CASSLSLAGGPGELFF.

Written as DNA, the CDR3 is TGTGCCACCAGCAGAGATGAACGGACATCAGATAGCAATCAGCCCCAGCATTTT. Residues: CATSRDERTSDSNQPQHF. V and J are TRBV15 and TRBJ1-5; TRBD1 might be the D (5 bases). Germline V gives CDR1 LNHNV, CDR2 YYDKDF (reference sequence). Deletions cut 0 bases from V and 0 bases from J, with 15 bases between. The CDR3 loop spans 18 amino acids.

V usage is TRBV5-1 and J usage is TRBJ2-7, with D tentatively TRBD1 (6 bases). This CDR3 region has 14 residues. Germline V lookup: CDR1 SGHRS, CDR2 YFSETQ. V dropped 0 bases and J dropped 0 bases, with 7 bases sitting between them. The CDR3 region has the DNA TGCGCCAGCAGCTTGGTAGGGGGCTCCTACGAGCAGTACTTC. Translated, it gives CASSLVGGSYEQYF.

J is TRBJ1-6 and V is TRBV5-4; D is undetermined. This CDR3 comprises 15 residues. Trimming shortened V by 1 base and J by 8 bases, and 13 bases separated the two germline ends. Per germline, CDR1 SGHNT and CDR2 YYREEE (reference sequence). The CDR3 is CASSLFSSGDSPLHF. The CDR3, as DNA: TGTGCCAGCAGCTTGTTTAGCAGCGGCGATTCACCCCTCCACTTT.

This chain joins TRBV7-3 and TRBJ2-3; 7 bases match TRBD1. CDR3 length equals 15 residues. Germline assignment: CDR1 SGHTA and CDR2 FQGTGA. With 5 bases clipped from V and 2 bases from J, the junction kept 7 bases outside the gene matches. The CDR3 nucleotides are TGTGCCAGCAGCCGAGACAGGGCCAACACAGATACGCAGTATTTT. Protein sequence: CASSRDRANTDTQYF.

The chain joins TRBV10-1 to TRBJ1-2, with a tentative D call TRBD1 (5 bases). V shed 5 bases and J shed 4 bases, with 8 bases lying between them. This CDR3 has 12 amino acids. Germline V CDR1 and CDR2: WNHNN, SYGVQD (reference sequence). CDR3 loop: CASSPGLYGYTF. CDR3 in DNA: TGCGCCAGCAGTCCGGGACTCTATGGCTACACCTTC.

CDR3 coding DNA: TGCGCCAGCAGCTTGGACTCTAGCGGTCTCTCCTACGAGCAGTACTTC. Translated: CASSLDSSGLSYEQYF. The V call is TRBV5-1, the J call TRBJ2-7; 7 bases map to TRBD2. With 0 bases clipped from V and 0 bases from J, the junction kept 6 bases outside the gene matches. The CDR3 length is 16 residues. CDR1 and CDR2 from the germline V gene are SGHRS and YFSETQ.

The chain links TRBV7-8 to TRBJ2-7, with D perhaps matching TRBD2 (5 bases). The germline V gene encodes CDR1 SGHVS and CDR2 FQNEAQ. Trimming took 4 bases from V and 1 from J, leaving 8 bases between them. This CDR3 is built from 13 residues. The DNA of the CDR3 is TGTGCCAGCAGCTACACGGGGTCCTACGAGCAGTACTTC. Translated: CASSYTGSYEQYF.

This chain links TRBV11-2 with TRBJ2-1; 9 bases map to TRBD2. CDR1 SGHAT and CDR2 FQNNGV come from the germline V gene. J lost 5 bases, V lost 6 bases, and 11 bases had no gene match. This CDR3 contains 16 residues. CDR3 DNA sequence: TGTGCCAGCAGTCCTAGGCTAGCGGGAATACACAATGAGCAGTTCTTC. Translating it yields CASSPRLAGIHNEQFF.

The chain joins TRBV28 to TRBJ1-2, with D hard to call. The CDR3 is 16 residues long. V lost 2 bases to trimming and J lost 6 bases, with 19 bases between them. CDR1 is MDHEN, CDR2 SYDVKM, per germline. This CDR3 is CASSLPVGVGKDGYTF. CDR3 nucleotides: TGTGCCAGCAGTTTACCTGTCGGGGTGGGGAAGGATGGCTACACCTTC.

This chain joins TRBV5-1 and TRBJ1-1; D unresolved. The CDR3 sequence is 12 residues long. Trimming stripped 0 bases from V and 4 bases from J, with 4 bases between. Looked up from germline, CDR1 is SGHRS and CDR2 is YFSETQ. CDR3 coding DNA: TGCGCCAGCAGCTTGGATAGCACTGAAGCTTTCTTT. Translating it yields CASSLDSTEAFF.

The chain carries TRBV28 and TRBJ2-7; possibly TRBD1 for D (6 bases). V lost 6 bases and J 6 bases, leaving 21 bases between the germline ends. The CDR3 has 15 residues. CDR1 MDHEN and CDR2 SYDVKM come from the germline V gene. The CDR3 loop reads CASSFYLSRGSEQYF. The CDR3 DNA reads TGTGCCAGCAGCTTTTACCTCTCCAGGGGTAGCGAGCAGTACTTC.

V is TRBV11-2 and J is TRBJ2-2; possible D gene TRBD1, 5 bases. Germline-derived CDR1 and CDR2 are SGHAT and FQNNGV. The V end was cut by 1 base, the J end by 3 bases, with 9 bases between. The CDR3 contains 15 residues. CDR3 region: CASSLARVDTGELFF. In DNA form, the CDR3 reads TGTGCCAGCAGCTTAGCCAGGGTCGACACCGGGGAGCTGTTTTTT.

The V gene is TRBV5-1, the J gene TRBJ2-2, with TRBD2 matching over 8 bases. This CDR3 has 15 residues. Germline lookup yields CDR1 SGHRS and CDR2 YFSETQ. V was clipped by 6 bases and J by 5 bases; unmatched bases: 9. CDR3 amino acids: CASNQAGDGTGELFF. CDR3 bases: TGCGCCAGCAACCAAGCGGGAGATGGGACCGGGGAGCTGTTTTTT.

The CDR3 sequence: CASSPPVSTDTQYF. CDR3 DNA: TGTGCCAGCAGCCCGCCAGTAAGCACAGATACGCAGTATTTT. The chain is built from TRBV7-2 and TRBJ2-3; D is unresolved. The V gene lost 5 bases and the J gene lost 0 bases, with 9 bases spanning the gap. The CDR3 is made up of 14 amino acids. The germline V gene has CDR1 SGHTA and CDR2 FQGNSA.

The chain joins TRBV4-1 to TRBJ1-1; 7 bases are shared with TRBD1. The germline V gene has CDR1 MGHRA and CDR2 YSYEKL. This CDR3 is 11 amino acids long. Trimming at V came to 5 bases and at J to 10 bases, leaving 4 bases not matched to a gene. The CDR3 DNA reads as TGCGCCAGCAGCGTACAGGGGCGAGCTTTCTTT. Its translation is CASSVQGRAFF.

V and J are TRBV7-8 and TRBJ1-3; possibly TRBD1 for D (6 bases). V gave up 2 bases and J gave up 0 bases, with 11 bases separating them. CDR1 and CDR2 from the germline V gene are SGHVS and FQNEAQ. This CDR3 comprises 16 residues. The CDR3 loop reads CASSLLAGASGNTIYF. The CDR3 region has the DNA TGTGCCAGCAGCTTACTGGCAGGGGCCTCTGGAAACACCATATATTTT.